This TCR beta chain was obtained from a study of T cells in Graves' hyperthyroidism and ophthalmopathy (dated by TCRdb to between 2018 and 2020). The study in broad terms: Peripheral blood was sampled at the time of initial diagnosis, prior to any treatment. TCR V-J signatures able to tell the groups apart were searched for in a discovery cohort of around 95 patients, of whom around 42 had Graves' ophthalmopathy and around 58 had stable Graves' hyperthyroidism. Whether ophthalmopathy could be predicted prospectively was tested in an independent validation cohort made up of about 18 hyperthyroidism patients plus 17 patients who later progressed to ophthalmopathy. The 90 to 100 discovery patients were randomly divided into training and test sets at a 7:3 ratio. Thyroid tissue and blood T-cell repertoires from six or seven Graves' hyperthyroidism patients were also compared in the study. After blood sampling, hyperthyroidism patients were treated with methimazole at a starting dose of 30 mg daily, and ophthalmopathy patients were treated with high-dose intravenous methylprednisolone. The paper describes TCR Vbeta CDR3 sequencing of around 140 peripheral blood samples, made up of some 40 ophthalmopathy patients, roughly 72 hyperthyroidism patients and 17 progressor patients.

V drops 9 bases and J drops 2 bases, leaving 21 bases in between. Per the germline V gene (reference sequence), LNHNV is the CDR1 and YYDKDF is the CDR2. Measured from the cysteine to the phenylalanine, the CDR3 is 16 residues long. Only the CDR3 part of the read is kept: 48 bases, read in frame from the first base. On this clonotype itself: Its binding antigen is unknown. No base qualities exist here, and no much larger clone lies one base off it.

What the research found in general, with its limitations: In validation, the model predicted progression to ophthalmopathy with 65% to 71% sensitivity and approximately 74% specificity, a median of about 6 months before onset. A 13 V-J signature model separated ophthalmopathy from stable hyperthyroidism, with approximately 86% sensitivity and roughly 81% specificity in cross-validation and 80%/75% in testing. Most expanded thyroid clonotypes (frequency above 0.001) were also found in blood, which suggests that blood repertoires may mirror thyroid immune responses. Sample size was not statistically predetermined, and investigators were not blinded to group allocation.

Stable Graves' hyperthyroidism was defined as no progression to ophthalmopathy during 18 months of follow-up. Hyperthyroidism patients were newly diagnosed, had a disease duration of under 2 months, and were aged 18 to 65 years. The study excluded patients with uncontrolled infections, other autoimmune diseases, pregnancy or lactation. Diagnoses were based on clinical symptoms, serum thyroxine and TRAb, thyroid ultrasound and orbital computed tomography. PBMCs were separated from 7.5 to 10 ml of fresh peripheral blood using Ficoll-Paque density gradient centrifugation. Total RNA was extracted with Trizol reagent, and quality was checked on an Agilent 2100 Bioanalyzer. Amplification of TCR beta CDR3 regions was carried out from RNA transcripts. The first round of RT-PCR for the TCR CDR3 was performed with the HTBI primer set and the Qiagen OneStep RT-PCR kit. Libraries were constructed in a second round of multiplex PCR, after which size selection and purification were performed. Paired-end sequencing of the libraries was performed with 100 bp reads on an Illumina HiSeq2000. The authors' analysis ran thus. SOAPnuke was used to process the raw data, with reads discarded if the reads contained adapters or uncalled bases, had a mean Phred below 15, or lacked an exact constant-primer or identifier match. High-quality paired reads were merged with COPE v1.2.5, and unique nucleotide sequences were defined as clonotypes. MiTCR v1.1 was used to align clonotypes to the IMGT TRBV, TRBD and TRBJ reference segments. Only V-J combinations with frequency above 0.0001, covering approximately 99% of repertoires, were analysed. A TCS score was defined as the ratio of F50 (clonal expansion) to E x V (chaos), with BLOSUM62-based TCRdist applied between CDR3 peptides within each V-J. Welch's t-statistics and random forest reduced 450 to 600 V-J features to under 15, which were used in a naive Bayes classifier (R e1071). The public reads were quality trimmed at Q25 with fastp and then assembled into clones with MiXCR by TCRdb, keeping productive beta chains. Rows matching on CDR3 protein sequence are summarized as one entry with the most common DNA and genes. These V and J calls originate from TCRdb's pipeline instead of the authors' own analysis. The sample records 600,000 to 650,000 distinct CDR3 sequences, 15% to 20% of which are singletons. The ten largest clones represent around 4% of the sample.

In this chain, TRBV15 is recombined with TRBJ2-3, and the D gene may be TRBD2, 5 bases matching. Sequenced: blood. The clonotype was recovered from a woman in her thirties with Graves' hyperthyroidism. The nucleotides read TGTGCCACAAGTGGATACGGGGAATTCACCACAGATACGCAGTATTTT. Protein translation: CATSGYGEFTTDTQYF. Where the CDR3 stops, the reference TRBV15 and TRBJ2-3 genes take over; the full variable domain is DAMVIQNPRYQVTQFGKPVTLSCSQTLNHNVMYWYQQKSSQAPKLLFHYYDKDFNNEADTPDNFQSRRPNTSFCFLDIRSPGLGDTAMYLCATSGYGEFTTDTQYFGPGTRLTVL.